A selection of T cell receptor beta chains follows, all from one sample in a study of molecular identifiers for immune sequencing clone quantification. TCRdb re-called the PCR reads through MiXCR, storing one row per CDR3 protein. The sample consists of approximately 550,000 distinct CDR3 sequences, 25% of them appearing once. Sequencing was carried out using naive CD8+ T cells from blood, with Jurkat cell RNA spiked in. These receptors all stem from a human donor in good health. Some libraries in this study had Jurkat cell RNA spiked in. Both conserved end residues are part of each CDR3.

V: TRBV12-3/TRBV12-4; J: TRBJ1-1; CDR3: CASSFLENEAFF
V: TRBV5-6; J: TRBJ1-1; CDR3: CASSLKAGGTEAFF
V: TRBV9; J: TRBJ2-5; CDR3: CASSVEGRGHETQCF
V: TRBV27; J: TRBJ2-1; CDR3: CASSLQQGVDEQFF
V: TRBV7-6; J: TRBJ2-1; CDR3: CASSSLPDRGSSYNGQFF
V: TRBV7-2; J: TRBJ2-7; CDR3: CASSLVTSGGIDEQYF
V: TRBV20-1; J: TRBJ2-3; CDR3: CSAPGAGGLGTQYF
V: TRBV20-1; J: TRBJ2-3; CDR3: CSASTGGRADTQYF
V: TRBV19; J: TRBJ1-1; CDR3: CASSIYPTPRNTETFF
V: TRBV20-1; J: TRBJ1-2; CDR3: CSASRGDNLNYGYTF
V: TRBV19; J: TRBJ1-4; CDR3: CASGIALGRANEKLFF
V: TRBV5-1; J: TRBJ2-7; CDR3: CASSSEGGRSYEQYF
V: TRBV7-2; J: TRBJ2-7; CDR3: CASSGPTASPYEQYF
V: TRBV29-1; J: TRBJ2-2; CDR3: CSVEGTGSNTGELFF
V: TRBV5-5; J: TRBJ2-3; CDR3: CASSLDLGTDTQYF
V: TRBV18; J: TRBJ2-3; CDR3: CASSPSSTATSTDTQYF
V: TRBV19; J: TRBJ2-3; CDR3: CASSIKSTDTQYF
V: TRBV6-2/TRBV6-3; J: TRBJ2-4; CDR3: CASSSWGEAKNIQYF
V: TRBV27; J: TRBJ2-7; CDR3: CASTPGGQGVYEQYF
V: TRBV5-4; J: TRBJ1-2; CDR3: CASSFGGGAAGYTF
V: TRBV7-9; J: TRBJ2-7; CDR3: CASSGVGQHLYEQYF
V: TRBV4-2; J: TRBJ2-2; CDR3: CASSQEGMGLRAHGELFF
V: TRBV5-6; J: TRBJ2-5; CDR3: CASSAGTYEGYF
V: TRBV29-1; J: TRBJ2-2; CDR3: CSVEDNGQGTTGELFF
V: TRBV7-6; J: TRBJ1-1; CDR3: CASSLRQGEVTEAFF
V: TRBV4-1; J: TRBJ2-1; CDR3: CASSRENNNEQFF
V: TRBV19; J: TRBJ2-3; CDR3: CASSTTRTDTQYF
V: TRBV11-2; J: TRBJ2-1; CDR3: CASSSTGGRYNEQFF
V: TRBV25-1; J: TRBJ1-1; CDR3: CASSEVLGENTEAFF
V: TRBV18; J: TRBJ2-7; CDR3: CASSPPGGLEQYF
V: TRBV20-1; J: TRBJ2-7; CDR3: CSARGISGINEQYF
V: TRBV7-9; J: TRBJ1-2; CDR3: CASSLGWTGEDGYTF
V: TRBV6-6; J: TRBJ2-5; CDR3: CASSYTGQGVETQYF
V: TRBV19; J: TRBJ2-2; CDR3: CASSIPGANTGELFF
V: TRBV6-2/TRBV6-3; J: TRBJ2-7; CDR3: CASSYSDVRRDYEQYF
V: TRBV5-1; J: TRBJ2-5; CDR3: CASSDLGQTPGGTQYF
V: TRBV29-1; J: TRBJ1-4; CDR3: CSVSASHEKLFF
V: TRBV20-1; J: TRBJ2-7; CDR3: CSARLGQGRDEQYF
V: TRBV4-1; J: TRBJ2-7; CDR3: CASSQVGPVGNEQYF
V: TRBV5-6; J: TRBJ1-1; CDR3: CASSLSSTEAFF
V: TRBV18; J: TRBJ2-3; CDR3: CASSRRDNTDRQYF
V: TRBV2; J: TRBJ1-5; CDR3: CASRSGQVSNQPQHF
V: TRBV28; J: TRBJ2-3; CDR3: CASSFLSSLGTQYF
V: TRBV7-9; J: TRBJ1-5; CDR3: CASSLEGPINQPQHF
V: TRBV7-2; J: TRBJ2-1; CDR3: CATPRGGSLYNEQFF
V: TRBV27; J: TRBJ1-4; CDR3: CASRTGLSGEKLFF
V: TRBV7-9; J: TRBJ2-1; CDR3: CASSLGMNEQFF
V: TRBV7-9; J: TRBJ1-1; CDR3: CASSPRTLGDTEAFF